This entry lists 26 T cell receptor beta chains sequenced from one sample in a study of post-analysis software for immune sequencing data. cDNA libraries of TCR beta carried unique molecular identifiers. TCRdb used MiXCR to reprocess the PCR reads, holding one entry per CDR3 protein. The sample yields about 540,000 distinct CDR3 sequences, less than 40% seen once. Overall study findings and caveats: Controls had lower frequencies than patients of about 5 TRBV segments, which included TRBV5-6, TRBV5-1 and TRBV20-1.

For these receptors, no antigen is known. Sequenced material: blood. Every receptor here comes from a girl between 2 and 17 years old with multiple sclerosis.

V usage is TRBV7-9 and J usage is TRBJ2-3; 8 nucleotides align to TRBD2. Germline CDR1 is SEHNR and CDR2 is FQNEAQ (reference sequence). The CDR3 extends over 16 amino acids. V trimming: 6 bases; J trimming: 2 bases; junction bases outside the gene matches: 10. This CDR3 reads CASSHTRGGLTDTQYF. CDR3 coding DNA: TGTGCCAGCAGTCACACACGGGGGGGCCTCACAGATACGCAGTATTTT.

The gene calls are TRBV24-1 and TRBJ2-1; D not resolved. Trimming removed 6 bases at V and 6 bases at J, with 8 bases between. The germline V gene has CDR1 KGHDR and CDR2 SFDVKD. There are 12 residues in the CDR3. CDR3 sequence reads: CATSYRTNEQFF. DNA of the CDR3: TGTGCCACCAGTTACCGGACCAATGAGCAGTTCTTC.

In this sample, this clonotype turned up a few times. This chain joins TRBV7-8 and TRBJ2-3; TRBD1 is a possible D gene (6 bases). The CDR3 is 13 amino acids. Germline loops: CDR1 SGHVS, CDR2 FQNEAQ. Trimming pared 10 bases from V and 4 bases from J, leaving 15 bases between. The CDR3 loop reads CAIRQVSPDTQYF. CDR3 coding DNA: TGTGCCATCCGACAGGTCTCGCCAGATACGCAGTATTTT.

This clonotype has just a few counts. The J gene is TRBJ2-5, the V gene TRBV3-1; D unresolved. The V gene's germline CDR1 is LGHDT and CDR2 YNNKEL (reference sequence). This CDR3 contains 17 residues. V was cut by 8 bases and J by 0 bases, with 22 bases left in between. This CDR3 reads CASRALRTLYHQETQYF. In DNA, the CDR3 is TGTGCCAGCCGGGCCCTAAGGACCTTATATCACCAAGAGACCCAGTACTTC.

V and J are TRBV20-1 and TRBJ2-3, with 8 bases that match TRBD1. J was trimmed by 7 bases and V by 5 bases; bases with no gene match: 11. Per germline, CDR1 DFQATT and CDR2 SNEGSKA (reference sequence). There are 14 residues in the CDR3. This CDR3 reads CSADGQGGTYTQYF. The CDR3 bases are TGCAGTGCTGATGGACAGGGTGGGACATATACGCAGTATTTT.

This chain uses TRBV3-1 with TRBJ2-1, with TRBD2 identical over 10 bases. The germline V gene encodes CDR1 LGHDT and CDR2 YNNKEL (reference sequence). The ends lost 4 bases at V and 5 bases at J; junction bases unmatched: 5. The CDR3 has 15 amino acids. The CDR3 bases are TGTGCCAGCAGCCTTATTAGCGGGGGGAACAATGAGCAGTTCTTC. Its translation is CASSLISGGNNEQFF.

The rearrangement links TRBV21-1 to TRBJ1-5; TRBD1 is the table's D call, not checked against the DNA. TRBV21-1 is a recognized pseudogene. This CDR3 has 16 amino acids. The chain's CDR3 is CASGSQLVGGDQPQHF. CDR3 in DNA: TGTGCCAGCGGATCGCAGTTGGTTGGGGGGGATCAGCCCCAGCATTTT.

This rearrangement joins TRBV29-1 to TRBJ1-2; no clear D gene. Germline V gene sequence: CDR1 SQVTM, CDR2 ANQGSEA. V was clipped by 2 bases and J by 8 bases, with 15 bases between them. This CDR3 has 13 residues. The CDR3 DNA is TGCAGCGTTGAACGCGCGTCTACCCGGGGCTACACCTTC. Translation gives CSVERASTRGYTF.

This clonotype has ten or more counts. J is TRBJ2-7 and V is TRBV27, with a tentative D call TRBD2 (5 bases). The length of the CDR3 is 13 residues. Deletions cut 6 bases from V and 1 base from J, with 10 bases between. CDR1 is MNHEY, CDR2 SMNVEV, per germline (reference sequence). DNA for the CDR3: TGTGCCAGCAGCTTGACTACATCCTACGAGCAGTACTTC. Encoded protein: CASSLTTSYEQYF.

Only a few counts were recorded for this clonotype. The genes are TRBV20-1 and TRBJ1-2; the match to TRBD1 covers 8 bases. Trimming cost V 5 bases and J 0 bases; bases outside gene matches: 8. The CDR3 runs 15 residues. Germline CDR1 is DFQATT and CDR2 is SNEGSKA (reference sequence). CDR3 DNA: TGCAGTGCTTACCGGGACAGGTTTTCTAACTATGGCTACACCTTC. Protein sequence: CSAYRDRFSNYGYTF.

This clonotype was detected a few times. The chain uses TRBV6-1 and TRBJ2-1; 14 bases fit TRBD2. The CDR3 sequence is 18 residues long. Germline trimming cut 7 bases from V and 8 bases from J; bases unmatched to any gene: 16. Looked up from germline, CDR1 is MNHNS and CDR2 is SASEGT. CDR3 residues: CASIRRTSGGTARDEQFF. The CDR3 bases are TGTGCCAGCATTCGGCGGACTAGCGGGGGGACGGCGCGGGATGAGCAGTTCTTC.

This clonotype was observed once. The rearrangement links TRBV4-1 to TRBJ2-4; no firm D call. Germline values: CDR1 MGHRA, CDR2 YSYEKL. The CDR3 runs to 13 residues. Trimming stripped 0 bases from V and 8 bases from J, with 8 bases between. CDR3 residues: CASSQDPGYIQYF. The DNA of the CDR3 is TGCGCCAGCAGCCAAGATCCCGGATACATTCAGTACTTC.

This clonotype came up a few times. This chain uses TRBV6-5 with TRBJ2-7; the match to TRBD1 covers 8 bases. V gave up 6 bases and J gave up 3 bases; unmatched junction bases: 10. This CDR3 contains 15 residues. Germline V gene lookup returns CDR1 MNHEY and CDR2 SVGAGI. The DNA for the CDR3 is TGTGCCAGCAGCCGCCGGGGACAGGTACACTACGAGCAGTACTTC. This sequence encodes CASSRRGQVHYEQYF.

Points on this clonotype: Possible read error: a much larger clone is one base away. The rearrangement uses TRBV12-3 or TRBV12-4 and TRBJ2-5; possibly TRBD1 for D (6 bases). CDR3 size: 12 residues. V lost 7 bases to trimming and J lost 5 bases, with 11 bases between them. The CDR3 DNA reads TGTGCCAGCACTTCCCAGGGGGAGACCCAGTACTTC. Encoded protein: CASTSQGETQYF.

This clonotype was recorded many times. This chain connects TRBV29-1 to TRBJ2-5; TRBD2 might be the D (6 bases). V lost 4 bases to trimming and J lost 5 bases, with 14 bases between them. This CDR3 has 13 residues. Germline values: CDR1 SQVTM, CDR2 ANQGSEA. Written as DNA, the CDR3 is TGCAGCGTTGGTGGGGACCTAGCGGAGACCCAGTACTTC. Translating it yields CSVGGDLAETQYF.

This chain's CDR3 is CASSYTDRAWYGYTF. As DNA, the CDR3 is TGTGCCAGCAGTTACACGGACAGGGCGTGGTATGGCTACACCTTC. The V call is TRBV6-5, the J call TRBJ1-2; 8 nucleotides match TRBD1. CDR3 length: 15 amino acids. Germline V gene sequence: CDR1 MNHEY, CDR2 SVGAGI. The V segment lost 2 bases and the J segment 5 bases; nucleotides outside the gene matches: 7.

CDR3: CASSLAVGRNYGYTF. The CDR3, as DNA: TGTGCCAGCAGTTTAGCCGTAGGGAGGAACTATGGCTACACCTTC. The genes are TRBV12-3 or TRBV12-4 and TRBJ1-2; D call uncertain. Trimming shortened V by 0 bases and J by 2 bases, and 10 bases separated the two germline ends. The CDR3 contains 15 residues.

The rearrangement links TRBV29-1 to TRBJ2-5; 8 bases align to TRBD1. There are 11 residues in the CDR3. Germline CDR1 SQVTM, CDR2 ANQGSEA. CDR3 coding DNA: TGCGGTGGACAGGGTGAAGAGACCCAGTACTTC. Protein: CGGQGEETQYF. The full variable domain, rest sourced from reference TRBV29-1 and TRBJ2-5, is SAVISQKPSRDICQRGTSLTIQCQVDSQVTMMFWYRQQPGQSLTLIATANQGSEATYESGFVIDKFPISRPNLTFSTLTVSNMSPEDSSIYLCGGQGEETQYFGPGTRLLVL.

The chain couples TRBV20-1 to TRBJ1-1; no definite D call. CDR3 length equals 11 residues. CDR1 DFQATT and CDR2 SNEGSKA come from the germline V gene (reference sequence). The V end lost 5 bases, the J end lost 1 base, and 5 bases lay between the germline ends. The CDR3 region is CSAAKNTEAFF. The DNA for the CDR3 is TGCAGTGCTGCCAAGAACACTGAAGCTTTCTTT.

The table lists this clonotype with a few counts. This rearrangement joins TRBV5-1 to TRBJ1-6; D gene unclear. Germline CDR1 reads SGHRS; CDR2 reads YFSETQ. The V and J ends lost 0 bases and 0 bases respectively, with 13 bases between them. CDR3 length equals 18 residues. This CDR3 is CASSLVVGESSYNSPLHF. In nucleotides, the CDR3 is TGCGCCAGCAGCTTGGTTGTCGGGGAAAGCTCCTATAATTCACCCCTCCACTTT.

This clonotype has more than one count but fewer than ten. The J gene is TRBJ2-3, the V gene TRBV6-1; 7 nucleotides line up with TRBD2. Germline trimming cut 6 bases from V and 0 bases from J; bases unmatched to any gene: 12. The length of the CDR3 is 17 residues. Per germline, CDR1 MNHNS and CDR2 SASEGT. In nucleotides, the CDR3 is TGTGCCAGCAGGAGGGTTAGTGGGGGGGAAAGCACAGATACGCAGTATTTT. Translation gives CASRRVSGGESTDTQYF.

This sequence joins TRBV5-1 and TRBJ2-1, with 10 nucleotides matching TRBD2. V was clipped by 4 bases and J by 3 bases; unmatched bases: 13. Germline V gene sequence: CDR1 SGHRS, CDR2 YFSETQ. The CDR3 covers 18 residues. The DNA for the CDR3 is TGCGCCAGCAGCCAGTTCGATGAGGGACTAGCGTTCTACAATGAGCAGTTCTTC. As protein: CASSQFDEGLAFYNEQFF. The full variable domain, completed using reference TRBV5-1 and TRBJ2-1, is KAGVTQTPRYLIKTRGQQVTLSCSPISGHRSVSWYQQTPGQGLQFLFEYFSETQRNKGNFPGRFSGRQFSNSRSEMNVSTLELGDSALYLCASSQFDEGLAFYNEQFFGPGTRLTVL.

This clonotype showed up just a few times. CDR3 coding DNA: TGCAGTGCTAGAGTGCAGGTCAATTCACCCCTCCACTTT. Residues: CSARVQVNSPLHF. V usage is TRBV20-1 and J usage is TRBJ1-6, with D unresolved. Deletions cut 1 base from V and 7 bases from J, with 8 bases between. CDR1 is DFQATT, CDR2 SNEGSKA, per germline (reference sequence). This CDR3 has 13 residues.

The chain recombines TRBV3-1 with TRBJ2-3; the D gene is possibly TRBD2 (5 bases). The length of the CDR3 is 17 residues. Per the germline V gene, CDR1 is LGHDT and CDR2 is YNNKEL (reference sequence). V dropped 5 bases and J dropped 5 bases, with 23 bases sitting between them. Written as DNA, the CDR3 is TGTGCCAGCAGCTACACTAGGAGACGGGTGTCGATAGATACGCAGTATTTT. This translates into CASSYTRRRVSIDTQYF.

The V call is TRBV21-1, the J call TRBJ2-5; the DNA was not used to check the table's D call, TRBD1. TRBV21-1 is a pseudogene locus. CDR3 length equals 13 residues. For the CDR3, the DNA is TGTGCCAGCGAGGACACTTACCAAGAGACCCAGTACTTC. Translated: CASEDTYQETQYF.

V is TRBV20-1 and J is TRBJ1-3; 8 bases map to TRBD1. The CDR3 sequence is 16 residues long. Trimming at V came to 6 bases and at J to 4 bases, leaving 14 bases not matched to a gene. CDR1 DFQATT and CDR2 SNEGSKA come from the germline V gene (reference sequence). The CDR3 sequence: CSALTPLTGAGNTIYF. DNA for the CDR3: TGCAGTGCCCTAACCCCCCTGACAGGGGCCGGAAACACCATATATTTT.